The clone carrying this T cell receptor (beta chain) has just one count. V was clipped by 1 base and J by 9 bases; unmatched bases: 17. CDR1 and CDR2 from the germline V gene are SGHNT and YENEEA. The CDR3 has 17 amino acids. 13 Jbeta primers and 60 Vbeta primers were used for the PCR. Clones were read by immunoSEQ multiplex PCR, and TCRdb kept only the in-frame ones, dropping some. Altogether some 130,000 clones are present, about 82% being singletons, with the ten largest covering 1% to 1.5%. These data come from a study of cytomegalovirus exposure and HLA in healthy donors. The origin of this receptor is a boy younger than 18 in good health and CMV-seronegative. Sequencing was done on a sample of PBMCs. This chain joins TRBV11-3 and TRBJ2-7, with TRBD2 matching 8 bases. The CDR3 here is CASSLAPPVGLVPVQYF. The DNA of the CDR3 is TGTGCCAGCAGCTTAGCGCCCCCCGTGGGACTAGTTCCGGTGCAGTACTTC.